This T cell receptor (beta chain) was sequenced in a study of shared clonotypes between healthy human individuals. The study's findings and limits: Only blood underwent sampling, and tissue repertoires likely differ.

The germline V gene encodes CDR1 SGDLS and CDR2 YYNGEE. V gave up 0 bases and J gave up 0 bases, with 16 bases separating them. The CDR3 spans 19 residues. Concerning this clone: Its cognate antigen is unknown.

None of the donors, who were healthy HIV-negative adults, had recently had acute infections or vaccinations. Sequenced by immunoSEQ multiplex PCR; TCRdb stores in-frame clones only, minus some. This table holds more than 550,000 clones, about 90% found once. The chain links TRBV9 to TRBJ2-6; no reliable D call. The source material was memory CD8+ T cells from PBMCs. Subset in this sample: CD45RO+ cells pooled with CCR7-negative TemRA cells. This TCR was sampled from a young man in good health. Some clones in this sample may be carry-over from other donors' samples. Written as DNA, the CDR3 is TGTGCCAGCAGCGTAGAAGATTTCGAAGTAAGCTCTGGGGCCAACGTCCTGACTTTC. Protein: CASSVEDFEVSSGANVLTF. The full variable domain, with the rest looked up from reference TRBV9 and TRBJ2-6, is DSGVTQTPKHLITATGQRVTLRCSPRSGDLSVYWYQQSLDQGLQFLIQYYNGEERAKGNILERFSAQQFPDLHSELNLSSLELGDSALYFCASSVEDFEVSSGANVLTFGAGSRLTVL.